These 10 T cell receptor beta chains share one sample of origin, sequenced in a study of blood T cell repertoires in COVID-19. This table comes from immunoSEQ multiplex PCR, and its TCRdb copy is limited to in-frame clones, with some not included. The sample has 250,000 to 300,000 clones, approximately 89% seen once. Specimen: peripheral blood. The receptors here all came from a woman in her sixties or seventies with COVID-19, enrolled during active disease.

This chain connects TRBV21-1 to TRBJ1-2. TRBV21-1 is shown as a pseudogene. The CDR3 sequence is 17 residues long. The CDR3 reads CASSNPILDGLNYGYTF. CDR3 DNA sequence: TGTGCCAGCAGCAATCCAATCTTGGACGGACTAAACTATGGCTACACCTTC.

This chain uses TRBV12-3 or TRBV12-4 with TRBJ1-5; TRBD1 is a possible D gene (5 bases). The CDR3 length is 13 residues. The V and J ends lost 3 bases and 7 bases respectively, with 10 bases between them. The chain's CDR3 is CASSFGGAQPQHF. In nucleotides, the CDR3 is TGTGCCAGCAGTTTCGGGGGTGCCCAGCCCCAGCATTTT.

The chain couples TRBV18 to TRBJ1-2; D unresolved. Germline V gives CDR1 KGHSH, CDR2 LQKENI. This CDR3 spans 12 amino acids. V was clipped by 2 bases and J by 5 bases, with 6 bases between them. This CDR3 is CASSPGGYGYTF. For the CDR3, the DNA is TGTGCCAGCTCACCAGGCGGATATGGCTACACCTTC.

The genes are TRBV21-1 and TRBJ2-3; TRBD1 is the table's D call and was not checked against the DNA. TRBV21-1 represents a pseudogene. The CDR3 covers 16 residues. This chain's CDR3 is CASSKGRDRETDTQYF. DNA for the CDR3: TGTGCCAGCAGCAAAGGCCGGGACAGAGAGACAGATACGCAGTATTTT.

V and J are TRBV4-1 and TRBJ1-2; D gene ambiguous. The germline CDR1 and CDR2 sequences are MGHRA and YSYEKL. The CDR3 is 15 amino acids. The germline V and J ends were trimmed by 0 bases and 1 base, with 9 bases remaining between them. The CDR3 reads CASSQEVAVNYGYTF. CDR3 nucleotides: TGCGCCAGCAGCCAAGAAGTCGCGGTTAACTATGGCTACACCTTC.

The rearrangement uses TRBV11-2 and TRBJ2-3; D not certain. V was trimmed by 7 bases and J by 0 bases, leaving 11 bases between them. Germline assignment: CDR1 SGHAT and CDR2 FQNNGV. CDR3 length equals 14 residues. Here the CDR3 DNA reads TGTGCCAGCACCCCCCGCGGAAGCACAGATACGCAGTATTTT. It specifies CASTPRGSTDTQYF.

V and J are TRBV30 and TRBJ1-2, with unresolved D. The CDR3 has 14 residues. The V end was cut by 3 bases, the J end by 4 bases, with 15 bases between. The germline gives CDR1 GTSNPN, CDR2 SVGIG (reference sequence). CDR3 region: CAWSKGRRIYGYTF. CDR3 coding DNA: TGTGCCTGGAGCAAGGGTAGGAGGATCTATGGCTACACCTTC.

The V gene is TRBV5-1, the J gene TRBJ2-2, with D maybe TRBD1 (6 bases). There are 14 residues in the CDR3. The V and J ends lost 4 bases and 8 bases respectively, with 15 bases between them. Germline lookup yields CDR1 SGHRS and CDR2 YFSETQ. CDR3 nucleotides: TGCGCCAGCAGCATAGGACAGACGGAGGGGGAGCTGTTTTTT. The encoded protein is CASSIGQTEGELFF.

DNA of the CDR3: TGTGCCAGCAGTTGGACTAGCGGGAGTGCCGACCTCCGGTATTTT. Its translation: CASSWTSGSADLRYF. The chain uses TRBV28 and TRBJ2-3, with 13 positions matching TRBD2. With 4 bases clipped from V and 14 bases from J, the junction kept 12 bases outside the gene matches. Germline V gene lookup returns CDR1 MDHEN and CDR2 SYDVKM. This CDR3 has 15 residues. The full variable domain, rest sourced from reference TRBV28 and TRBJ2-3, is DVKVTQSSRYLVKRTGEKVFLECVQDMDHENMFWYRQDPGLGLRLIYFSYDVKMKEKGDIPEGYSVSREKKERFSLILESASTNQTSMYLCASSWTSGSADLRYFGPGTRLTVL.

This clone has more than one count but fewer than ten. The CDR3: CASSRTGTSGAYEQYF. The CDR3 nucleotides are TGTGCCAGCAGCCGAACCGGGACTAGCGGAGCCTACGAGCAGTACTTC. This chain uses TRBV7-8 with TRBJ2-7; TRBD2 agrees at 11 bases. The CDR3 length is 16 residues. V was clipped by 5 bases and J by 2 bases; unmatched bases: 8. Germline-derived CDR1 and CDR2 are SGHVS and FQNEAQ.